These 5 T cell receptor beta chains came from one sample sequenced in a study of shared clonotypes between healthy human individuals. The data were produced by immunoSEQ multiplex PCR, yet TCRdb's version contains in-frame clones alone and is incomplete. The data show more than 450,000 clones, about four fifths seen once. Sequenced input: PBMCs. These receptors were taken from a woman in her 40s in good health. Some clones in this sample may be carry-over from other donors' samples.

The chain combines TRBV6-6 with TRBJ1-2; D is undetermined. Germline values: CDR1 MNHNY, CDR2 SVGAGI (reference sequence). The CDR3 runs to 14 residues. V lost 5 bases, J lost 5 bases, and 15 bases lay in between. DNA of the CDR3: TGTGCCAGCAGTACTCGGGAGGGCTGGTATGGCTACACCTTC. This gives the protein CASSTREGWYGYTF.

The chain links TRBV6-6 to TRBJ1-6; TRBD1 matches 9 bases. Germline loops: CDR1 MNHNY, CDR2 SVGAGI (reference sequence). CDR3 size: 15 residues. The junction had 10 bases not matched to a gene; V was cut back by 6 bases and J by 10 bases. The CDR3 protein is CASRTGTGKFSPLHF. CDR3 nucleotide sequence: TGTGCCAGCAGAACCGGGACAGGGAAATTCTCACCCCTCCACTTT.

The genes are TRBV4-2 and TRBJ1-2; perhaps TRBD1 as D (6 bases). Germline V CDR1 and CDR2: LGHNA, YNFKEQ. The CDR3 contains 15 residues. V lost 2 bases and J 0 bases, leaving 10 bases between the germline ends. In nucleotides, the CDR3 is TGTGCCAGCAGCCAAACACAGGGAACTAACTATGGCTACACCTTC. It specifies CASSQTQGTNYGYTF.

The chain has TRBV7-9 and TRBJ2-1, with 13 bases fitting TRBD2. The CDR3 length is 15 residues. The V gene end was trimmed by 4 bases and the J gene end by 5 bases; junction bases not matched to a gene: 2. CDR1 is SEHNR and CDR2 is FQNEAQ in the germline V gene (reference sequence). CDR3 bases: TGTGCCAGCAGCTCGGGACTAGCGGGAAACAATGAGCAGTTCTTC. Translated, it gives CASSSGLAGNNEQFF.

Worth noting for this clone: Other DNA sequences from this sample encode an identical CDR3 as well. The chain links TRBV30 to TRBJ2-7; D possibly corresponds to TRBD1 (6 bases). Germline CDR1 reads GTSNPN; CDR2 reads SVGIG (reference sequence). The CDR3 contains 11 residues. V lost 3 bases and J 6 bases, leaving 9 bases between the germline ends. The CDR3: CAWSQDSEQYF. The CDR3, as DNA: TGTGCCTGGAGCCAGGACAGCGAGCAGTACTTC.